This entry concerns a single T cell receptor (beta chain). Its cognate antigen is unknown. The sample comes from a study of CD8 T cells in Susac syndrome. V lost 3 bases, J lost 7 bases, and 16 bases lay in between. The CDR3 length is 14 residues. The V gene's germline CDR1 is SQVTM and CDR2 ANQGSEA. Reverse transcription of roughly 0.5 to 1 ug RNA used random hexamers. Amplification of TCR beta CDR3 used immunoSEQ multiplex PCR across 54 Vbeta and 13 Jbeta. Using its own MiXCR run on the immunoSEQ multiplex PCR reads, TCRdb lists one record per CDR3 protein. The sample includes 200,000 to 300,000 distinct CDR3 sequences, about 96% of them seen just once. Study-wide points: No clonal expansion appeared among CD4+ T cells in Susac patients.

The sequenced sample consisted of CD4+ T cells from PBMCs. This sequence joins TRBV29-1 and TRBJ1-5, with D tentatively TRBD1 (5 bases). The sequence was obtained from a human donor with Susac syndrome. CDR3 DNA: TGCAGCGTTGAGTCTGGGGGATTCGGCCAGCCCCAGCATTTT. It specifies CSVESGGFGQPQHF.